This passage covers 10 T cell receptor beta chains from one sample sequenced in a study of blood T cell repertoires in COVID-19. The table came from immunoSEQ multiplex PCR; TCRdb's copy has only in-frame clones and leaves some out. The data hold some 150,000 clones, with more than 80% observed a single time. Sequencing was done on a sample of peripheral blood. Receptors were obtained from an elderly woman in a cohort sampled during active or convalescent COVID-19.

The genes are TRBV7-2 and TRBJ1-2; D not resolved. Deletions cut 1 base from V and 0 bases from J, with 12 bases between. The CDR3 spans 16 residues. Per germline, CDR1 SGHTA and CDR2 FQGNSA. CDR3 loop: CASSLVSTQTNYGYTF. In DNA form, the CDR3 reads TGTGCCAGCAGCTTAGTGTCCACACAAACTAACTATGGCTACACCTTC.

The V gene is TRBV14, the J gene TRBJ1-1; no firm D call. The CDR3 is made up of 13 amino acids. V was shortened by 4 bases and J by 3 bases, with 9 bases between the two germline ends. Germline CDR1 and CDR2: SGHDN and FVKESK. CDR3: CASSRARYTEAFF. The CDR3 nucleotides read TGTGCCAGCAGCCGGGCCCGGTACACTGAAGCTTTCTTT.

This chain uses TRBV20-1 with TRBJ1-2; 7 nucleotides align to TRBD1. The J segment lost 7 bases and the V segment lost 3 bases, leaving 8 bases of the junction unmatched. The CDR3 runs to 13 residues. Germline CDR1 is DFQATT and CDR2 is SNEGSKA (reference sequence). The CDR3 loop is CSASHDRVRGYTF. CDR3 sequence (DNA): TGCAGTGCTAGTCATGACAGGGTACGTGGCTACACCTTC.

This clone was seen more than once but under ten times. The rearrangement joins TRBV9 to TRBJ1-5; D call uncertain. CDR1 is SGDLS and CDR2 is YYNGEE in the germline V gene. CDR3 length: 15 residues. V dropped 0 bases and J dropped 4 bases, with 11 bases sitting between them. The CDR3 spells CASSVAWAGNQPQHF. In DNA form, the CDR3 reads TGTGCCAGCAGCGTAGCTTGGGCAGGAAATCAGCCCCAGCATTTT.

The chain couples TRBV9 to TRBJ1-1; D is possibly TRBD1 (5 bases). The germline V gene encodes CDR1 SGDLS and CDR2 YYNGEE. This CDR3 has 13 amino acids. V was trimmed by 2 bases and J by 2 bases, leaving 7 bases between them. The CDR3 DNA is TGTGCCAGCAGCGTCGGACACAACACTGAAGCTTTCTTT. Amino acids: CASSVGHNTEAFF. The variable domain in full, completed from reference TRBV9 and TRBJ1-1, reads DSGVTQTPKHLITATGQRVTLRCSPRSGDLSVYWYQQSLDQGLQFLIQYYNGEERAKGNILERFSAQQFPDLHSELNLSSLELGDSALYFCASSVGHNTEAFFGQGTRLTVV.

This chain uses TRBV19 with TRBJ1-2; possibly TRBD1 for D (5 bases). Germline values: CDR1 LNHDA, CDR2 SQIVND (reference sequence). The CDR3 extends over 15 amino acids. The V and J ends lost 3 bases and 1 base respectively, with 12 bases between them. The DNA of the CDR3 is TGTGCCAGTAGTATTTCCGCGGGGGATAACTATGGCTACACCTTC. It encodes CASSISAGDNYGYTF.

The V call is TRBV6-6, the J call TRBJ1-3; D not certain. The CDR3 runs 14 residues. Germline V gene lookup returns CDR1 MNHNY and CDR2 SVGAGI (reference sequence). V gave up 8 bases and J gave up 5 bases, with 16 bases separating them. The CDR3 protein is CASGSSGRRNTIYF. CDR3 bases: TGTGCCAGCGGGTCTAGTGGTCGAAGAAACACCATATATTTT.

The chain carries TRBV3-1 (or the pseudogene TRBV3-2) and TRBJ2-5, with a tentative D call TRBD2 (6 bases). The CDR3 consists of 14 residues. Trimming took off 1 base at V and 2 bases at J, with 8 bases between the two ends. Germline CDR1 LGHDT, CDR2 YNNKEL (reference sequence). CDR3 residues: CASSQGGTQETQYF. For the CDR3, the DNA is TGTGCCAGCAGCCAAGGAGGGACTCAAGAGACCCAGTACTTC.

The genes are TRBV7-2 and TRBJ1-1, with D hard to call. Trimming took off 1 base at V and 1 base at J, with 7 bases between the two ends. The CDR3 has 14 residues. Germline V CDR1 and CDR2: SGHTA, FQGNSA. The DNA of the CDR3 is TGTGCCAGCAGCTTAGAGCCTGGGAACACTGAAGCTTTCTTT. The encoded protein is CASSLEPGNTEAFF.

The chain couples TRBV6-5 to TRBJ2-1; possible D gene TRBD2, 5 bases. V lost 5 bases and J 3 bases, leaving 5 bases between the germline ends. This CDR3 has 12 residues. Germline V CDR1 and CDR2: MNHEY, SVGAGI. CDR3 sequence: CASSRDYNEQFF. DNA for the CDR3: TGTGCCAGCAGTCGGGACTACAATGAGCAGTTCTTC.